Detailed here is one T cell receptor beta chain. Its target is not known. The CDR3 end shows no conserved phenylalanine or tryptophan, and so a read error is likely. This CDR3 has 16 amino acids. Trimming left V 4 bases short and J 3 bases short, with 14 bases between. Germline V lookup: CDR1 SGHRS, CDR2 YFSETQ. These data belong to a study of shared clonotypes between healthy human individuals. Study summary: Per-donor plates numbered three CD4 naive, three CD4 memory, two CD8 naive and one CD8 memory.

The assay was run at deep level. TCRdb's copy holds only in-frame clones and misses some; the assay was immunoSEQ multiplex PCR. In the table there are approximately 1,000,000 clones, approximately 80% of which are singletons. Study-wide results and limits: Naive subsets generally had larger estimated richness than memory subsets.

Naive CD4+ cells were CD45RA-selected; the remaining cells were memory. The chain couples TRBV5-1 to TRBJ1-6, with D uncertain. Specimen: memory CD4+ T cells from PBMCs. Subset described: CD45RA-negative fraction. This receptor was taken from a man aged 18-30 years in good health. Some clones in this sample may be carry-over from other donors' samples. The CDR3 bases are TGCGCCAGCAGCCCACTTCTTGGTGACTATAATTCACCCCTCCACCTT. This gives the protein CASSPLLGDYNSPLHL.